This T cell receptor (beta chain) was recorded in a study of regulatory T cells in long-lasting Graves disease. Unmatched junction bases numbered 7, after V lost 1 base and J lost 3 bases. The CDR3 loop spans 16 amino acids. For TCR beta, libraries came from iRepertoire HTBI primers and Arm-PCR of CDR3 regions. TCRdb itself ran the multiplex PCR reads through MiXCR, one entry per CDR3 protein. The sample consists of roughly 510,000 distinct CDR3 sequences, around 16% of them appearing once. Time point specified: newly diagnosed GD, antithyroid drugs for less than 3 months. The TCR library used RNA extracted from PBMCs. This clonotype was observed many times. The sample was also reused in another study, on T cells in Graves' hyperthyroidism and ophthalmopathy.

This sample comprised peripheral blood mononuclear cells (PBMCs), obtained at new diagnosis, from a patient treated with antithyroid drugs. The TCR comes from a man aged 18 to 29 with Graves disease. The chain employs TRBV12-3 or TRBV12-4 and TRBJ2-7, with 9 bases that match TRBD1. The DNA for the CDR3 is TGTGCCAGCAGTTTAGACGGGACAGGGAATGTCTACGAGCAGTACTTC. Encoded protein: CASSLDGTGNVYEQYF.